The entry below describes one T cell receptor beta chain. What it binds is unknown. This sample stems from a study of T cell responses to AZD1222 COVID-19 vaccine. Findings and caveats of the study: Reportedly, close to half of spike-specific TCRs are directed against unmutated variant regions. Spike-specific TCR breadth and depth rose after two AZD1222 doses. No day 14 peak samples; only post-peak repertoires were characterized.

Generated by immunoSEQ multiplex PCR, the TCRdb table keeps only in-frame clones and is missing some. This sample has roughly 150,000 clones, with 88% found just once. This receptor was identified in an adult in good health. The source was peripheral blood, collected on day 0 of AZD1222 vaccination.

The CDR3 loop reads CASLNTEAFF. The CDR3 DNA sequence: TGTGCCAGCCTGAACACTGAAGCTTTCTTT. The chain recombines TRBV28 with TRBJ1-1; D remains ambiguous. Germline V gene lookup returns CDR1 MDHEN and CDR2 SYDVKM. The CDR3 has 10 amino acids. Deletions cut 8 bases from V and 0 bases from J, with 1 base between.